A selection of T cell receptor beta chains follows, all from one sample in a study of blood T cells in healthy people across ages. TCRdb recomputed calls from the 5' RACE reads with MiXCR, one row per CDR3 protein. The table has 600,000 to 850,000 distinct CDR3 sequences, around 25% seen once. The sample was also linked to a second study, of T cells of mothers and their children.

Source material: blood. These receptors all come from a boy younger than 18 in good health. Both conserved end residues are part of each CDR3. A D gene is named only where the DNA matches it firmly. Clone size is given for some rows only: seen once, a few or many times, or a class if the clone is expanded.

many	TRBV5-5	TRBJ1-2	.	CASSLGGQSYGYTF	TGTGCCAGCAGCTTGGGAGGACAGTCCTATGGCTACACCTTC
few	TRBV7-9	TRBJ2-3	.	CASSPPPGTDTQYF	TGTGCCAGCAGTCCCCCCCCGGGGACAGATACGCAGTATTTT
.	TRBV2	TRBJ2-1	TRBD2	CASSDDSGSTNEQFF	TGTGCCAGCAGTGATGATAGCGGGTCGACCAATGAGCAGTTCTTC
.	TRBV5-1	TRBJ2-3	TRBD1	CASSFSGQPADTQYF	TGCGCCAGCAGCTTCTCGGGACAGCCGGCAGATACGCAGTATTTT
.	TRBV15	TRBJ2-5	.	CATSRDPGETQYF	TGTGCCACCAGCAGAGATCCGGGGGAGACCCAGTACTTC
.	TRBV7-2	TRBJ2-3	TRBD2	CASSLEELAGVPTDTQYF	TGTGCCAGCAGCTTAGAAGAGTTGGCGGGGGTCCCCACAGATACGCAGTATTTT
few	TRBV28	TRBJ2-2	.	CASSPVAVNTGELFF	TGTGCCAGCAGTCCCGTTGCGGTGAACACCGGGGAGCTGTTTTTT
few	TRBV20-1	TRBJ2-1	.	CSARNLRSNEQFF	TGCAGTGCTAGGAACCTACGGAGCAATGAGCAGTTCTTC
.	TRBV27	TRBJ1-6	.	CASSPESRAPLHF	TGTGCCAGCAGTCCCGAGAGTAGAGCACCCCTCCACTTT
few	TRBV6-1	TRBJ2-5	TRBD2	CASIAGTSGAAETQYF	TGTGCCAGCATAGCCGGGACTAGCGGGGCCGCGGAGACCCAGTACTTC
.	TRBV11-1	TRBJ2-5	TRBD1	CASSPSYSGTGFVYAQYF	TGTGCCAGCAGCCCATCGTACTCCGGGACAGGGTTTGTCTACGCGCAGTACTTC
few	TRBV12-3/TRBV12-4	TRBJ2-5	TRBD2	CASMRGNQETQYF	TGTGCCAGCATGCGGGGGAACCAAGAGACCCAGTACTTC
.	TRBV2	TRBJ2-5	TRBD2	CASSEGPSGAVTQYF	TGTGCCAGCAGTGAGGGGCCTAGCGGGGCGGTGACCCAGTACTTC
few	TRBV10-3	TRBJ2-1	.	CAISERSDGSVEQFF	TGTGCCATCAGTGAGAGGTCGGACGGCTCGGTTGAGCAGTTCTTC
once	TRBV2	TRBJ1-5	.	CASSYRQTSSNQPQHF	TGTGCCAGCAGTTACCGACAGACTTCCAGCAATCAGCCCCAGCATTTT
.	TRBV24-1	TRBJ2-5	.	CATSDPPTGTQETQYF	TGTGCCACCAGTGATCCCCCCACTGGGACCCAAGAGACCCAGTACTTC
few	TRBV6-5	TRBJ2-1	TRBD2	CASSYSTSGGVYNEQFF	TGTGCCAGCAGTTACTCGACTAGCGGGGGGGTTTACAATGAGCAGTTCTTC
few	TRBV28	TRBJ2-5	.	CASSLSGRRRETQYF	TGTGCCAGCAGTTTGTCCGGTCGCAGGAGAGAGACCCAGTACTTC
.	TRBV20-1	TRBJ2-5	TRBD1	CSARDRQGTQETQYF	TGCAGTGCTAGAGATCGACAGGGGACCCAAGAGACCCAGTACTTC
.	TRBV20-1	TRBJ1-1	.	CSAFVWTRGGFSTEAFF	TGCAGTGCGTTCGTCTGGACGAGGGGTGGGTTTAGCACTGAAGCTTTCTTT
.	TRBV15	TRBJ2-1	.	CATSRDSGARYF	TGTGCCACCAGCAGAGATTCGGGGGCCCGGTACTTC
.	TRBV14	TRBJ2-2	.	CATKDPNTGELFF	TGTGCCACTAAGGACCCGAACACCGGGGAGCTGTTTTTT
few	TRBV15	TRBJ2-1	TRBD2	CATSRDGLAGGFPYNEQFF	TGTGCCACCAGCAGAGATGGGCTAGCGGGGGGGTTTCCCTACAACGAGCAGTTCTTC
.	TRBV4-3	TRBJ1-2	.	CASSQDNGREAYGYTF	TGCGCCAGCAGCCAAGATAACGGCAGGGAAGCCTATGGCTACACCTTC
.	TRBV5-1	TRBJ1-2	TRBD1	CASSLTTGVSGYTF	TGCGCCAGCAGCTTAACGACAGGGGTCAGTGGCTACACCTTC
few	TRBV29-1	TRBJ2-7	TRBD2	CSVAGGVGEQYF	TGCAGCGTTGCGGGGGGGGTCGGCGAGCAGTACTTC
few	TRBV7-2	TRBJ1-4	.	CASSPLIGGDEKLFF	TGTGCCAGCAGCCCCCTAATAGGGGGGGATGAAAAACTGTTTTTT
.	TRBV7-2	TRBJ2-5	TRBD2	CASSLSSGGRGETQYF	TGTGCCAGCAGCTTAAGTAGCGGGGGCCGGGGAGAGACCCAGTACTTC
.	TRBV5-6	TRBJ1-1	.	CASSRGDTAVGNEAFF	TGTGCCAGCAGCCGAGGGGACACGGCAGTCGGCAATGAAGCTTTCTTT
.	TRBV7-6	TRBJ2-2	TRBD1	CASGLPPGTGGTGELFF	TGTGCCAGCGGCCTTCCTCCCGGGACAGGGGGCACCGGGGAGCTGTTTTTT
.	TRBV29-1	TRBJ1-6	TRBD1	CSVGGTAMSPLHF	TGCAGCGTTGGAGGGACAGCTATGTCACCCCTCCACTTT
.	TRBV11-3	TRBJ1-2	.	CASSPGRHYGYTF	TGTGCCAGCAGCCCCGGGAGACACTATGGCTACACCTTC
few	TRBV12-3/TRBV12-4	TRBJ1-6	TRBD1	CASSFDRGVTYNSPLHF	TGTGCCAGCAGTTTCGACAGGGGTGTAACCTATAATTCACCCCTCCACTTT
.	TRBV6-5	TRBJ2-2	.	CASSPRGGLTGELFF	TGTGCCAGCAGCCCCCGCGGAGGACTCACCGGGGAGCTGTTTTTT
few	TRBV12-3/TRBV12-4	TRBJ1-2	TRBD1	CASSPTTGSYGYTF	TGTGCCAGCAGCCCCACGACAGGGTCCTATGGCTACACCTTC
few	TRBV20-1	TRBJ2-5	TRBD2	CSASPSGGETQYF	TGCAGTGCTAGTCCTAGCGGGGGAGAGACCCAGTACTTC
.	TRBV6-1	TRBJ1-2	.	CASSALGDGHYGYTF	TGTGCCAGCAGTGCCCTAGGGGATGGGCACTATGGCTACACCTTC
few	TRBV3-1	TRBJ1-2	.	CASQGRHGYTF	TGTGCCAGCCAGGGAAGGCATGGCTACACCTTC
.	TRBV6-2/TRBV6-3	TRBJ1-4	.	CASSGRGVNEKLFF	TGTGCCAGCAGCGGCCGAGGGGTTAATGAAAAACTGTTTTTT
.	TRBV4-1	TRBJ2-2	TRBD2	CASTLRGDPNTGELFF	TGCGCCAGCACCCTCCGGGGGGACCCGAACACCGGGGAGCTGTTTTTT
.	TRBV7-2	TRBJ2-1	TRBD2	CASSLRLAGASEQFF	TGTGCCAGCAGCCTCAGACTAGCGGGAGCGAGTGAGCAGTTCTTC
.	TRBV27	TRBJ2-1	.	CASSSPSQKANNEQFF	TGTGCCAGCAGTTCTCCCTCTCAAAAAGCAAACAATGAGCAGTTCTTC
.	TRBV7-9	TRBJ2-5	.	CASSLVASLETQYF	TGTGCCAGCAGCTTAGTTGCTAGTCTGGAGACCCAGTACTTC
.	TRBV7-9	TRBJ2-3	TRBD2	CASSPKAGGPIDTQYF	TGTGCCAGCAGCCCGAAAGCGGGAGGGCCAATAGATACGCAGTATTTT
few	TRBV29-1	TRBJ1-2	.	CSVLQIRYGYTF	TGCAGCGTCTTACAGATACGCTATGGCTACACCTTC
.	TRBV19	TRBJ2-2	.	CASSYRTTGELFF	TGTGCCAGTAGTTACAGGACGACCGGGGAGCTGTTTTTT